This T cell receptor (beta chain) emerged from a study of T cells in narcolepsy. Study as a whole: Donors had narcolepsy type 1 or type 2, or were healthy controls.

Notes on the study in general: Reportedly, autoreactive clonotypes were serially detected in patients' blood but not controls'. Same-patient CSF and blood CD4+ T cell clonotypes included HCRT-specific and TRIB2-specific autoreactive ones. No autoreactive T cell clone sequences appeared in some memory CD4+ repertoires.

Method: immunoSEQ multiplex PCR; TCRdb's copy keeps in-frame clones and lacks some. Of about 13,000 clones listed, roughly 89% are singletons. As to this clone: No antigen is known for it.

CDR1 and CDR2 (germline): SGHTA, FQGNSA. The CDR3 is made up of 14 amino acids. The sample comprised CD45RA- memory CD4+ T cells from PBMCs. The V gene is TRBV7-2, the J gene TRBJ2-5, with D perhaps TRBD2 (6 bases). The J call could be wrong; TRBJ2-7 is a better fit for the DNA end. This clonotype was obtained from a human donor with narcolepsy. The CDR3 region is CASSRGGMSYEQYF. CDR3 bases: TGTGCCAGCAGCAGGGGAGGTATGTCCTACGAGCAGTACTTC.